This TCR beta chain was sequenced during a study of breast tumors, draining lymph nodes, adjacent tissues. Study results and limitations: Tumors had less TCR diversity than lymph nodes, more than nontumor tissue. Luminal-like breast cancer showed significantly greater tumor-nontumor repertoire similarity than basal-like breast cancer did. The data were judged consistent with most tumor T cells coming from lymph node and expanding in tumor. That most tumor T cells come from lymph nodes remained unproven.

The lymph nodes were axillary draining lymph nodes from breast cancer patients. This clonotype was recorded at least ten times. The antigen is undetermined. TCRdb ran MiXCR on the multiplex PCR reads and lists one entry per CDR3 protein. This sample has about 140,000 distinct CDR3 sequences, with approximately 32% found just once. Trimming removed 0 bases at V and 3 bases at J, with 7 bases between. The CDR3 is made up of 14 amino acids. Germline V lookup: CDR1 SGHDT, CDR2 YYEEEE. The V and J genes are TRBV5-6 and TRBJ1-5; D gene unclear. The sample comprised axillary lymph node tissue. The sequence derives from a female donor with breast cancer. Some clones in this sample may be carry-over from other donors' samples. The CDR3 sequence is CASSLGRNNQPQHF. The CDR3 DNA follows: TGTGCCAGCAGCTTGGGGCGGAACAATCAGCCCCAGCATTTT.